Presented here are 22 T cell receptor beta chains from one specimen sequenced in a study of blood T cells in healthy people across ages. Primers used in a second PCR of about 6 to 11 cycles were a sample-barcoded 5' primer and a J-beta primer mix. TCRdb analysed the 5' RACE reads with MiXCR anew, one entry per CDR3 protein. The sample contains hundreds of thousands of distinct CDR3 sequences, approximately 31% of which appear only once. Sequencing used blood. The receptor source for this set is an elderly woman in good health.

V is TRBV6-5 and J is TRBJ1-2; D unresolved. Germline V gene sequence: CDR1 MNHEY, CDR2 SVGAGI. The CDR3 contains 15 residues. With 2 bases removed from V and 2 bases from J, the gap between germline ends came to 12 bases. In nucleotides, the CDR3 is TGTGCCAGCAGTTACGGGCCAGTCCGGAACTATGGCTACACCTTC. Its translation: CASSYGPVRNYGYTF.

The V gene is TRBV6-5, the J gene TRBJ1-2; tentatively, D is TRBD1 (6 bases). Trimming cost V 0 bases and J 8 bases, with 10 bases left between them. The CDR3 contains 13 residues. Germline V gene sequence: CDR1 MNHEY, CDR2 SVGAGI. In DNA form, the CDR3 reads TGTGCCAGCAGTTACTCCCTGGGGGCGGGCTACACCTTC. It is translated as CASSYSLGAGYTF.

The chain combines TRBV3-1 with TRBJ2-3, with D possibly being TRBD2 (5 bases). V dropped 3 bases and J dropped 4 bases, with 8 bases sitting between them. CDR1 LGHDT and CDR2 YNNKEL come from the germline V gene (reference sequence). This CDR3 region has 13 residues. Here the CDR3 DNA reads TGTGCCAGCAGCCAGGGGAGCCCAGATACGCAGTATTTT. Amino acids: CASSQGSPDTQYF.

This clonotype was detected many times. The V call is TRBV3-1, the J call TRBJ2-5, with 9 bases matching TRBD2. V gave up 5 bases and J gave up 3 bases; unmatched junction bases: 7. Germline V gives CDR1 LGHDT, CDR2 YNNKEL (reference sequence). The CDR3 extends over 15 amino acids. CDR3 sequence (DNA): TGTGCCAGCAGCGTACGCGGGGGGGCCAAAGAGACCCAGTACTTC. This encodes CASSVRGGAKETQYF.

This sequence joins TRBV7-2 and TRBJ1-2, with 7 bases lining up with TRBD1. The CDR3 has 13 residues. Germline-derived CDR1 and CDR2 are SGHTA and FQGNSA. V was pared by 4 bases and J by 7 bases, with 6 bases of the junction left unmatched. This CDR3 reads CASSSRQGSGYTF. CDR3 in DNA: TGTGCCAGCAGCTCCCGACAGGGCTCTGGCTACACCTTC.

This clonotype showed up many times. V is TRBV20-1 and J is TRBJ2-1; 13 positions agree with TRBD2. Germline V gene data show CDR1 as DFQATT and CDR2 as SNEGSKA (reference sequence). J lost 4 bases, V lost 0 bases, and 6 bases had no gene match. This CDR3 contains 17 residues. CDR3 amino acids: CSARDRLAGGIYNEQFF. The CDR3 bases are TGCAGTGCTAGAGACCGACTAGCGGGGGGTATTTACAATGAGCAGTTCTTC.

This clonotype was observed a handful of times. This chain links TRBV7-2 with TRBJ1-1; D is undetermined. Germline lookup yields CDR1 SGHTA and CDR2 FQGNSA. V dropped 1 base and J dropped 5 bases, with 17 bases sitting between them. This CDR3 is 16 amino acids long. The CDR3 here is CASSLDQLGIGTEAFF. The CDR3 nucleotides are TGTGCCAGCAGCTTAGACCAGTTGGGAATAGGAACTGAAGCTTTCTTT.

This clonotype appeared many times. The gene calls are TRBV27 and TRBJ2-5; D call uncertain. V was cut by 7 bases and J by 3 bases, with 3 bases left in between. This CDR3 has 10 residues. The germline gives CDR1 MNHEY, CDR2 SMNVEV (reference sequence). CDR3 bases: TGTGCCAGCAAAGAAGAGACCCAGTACTTC. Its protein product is CASKEETQYF.

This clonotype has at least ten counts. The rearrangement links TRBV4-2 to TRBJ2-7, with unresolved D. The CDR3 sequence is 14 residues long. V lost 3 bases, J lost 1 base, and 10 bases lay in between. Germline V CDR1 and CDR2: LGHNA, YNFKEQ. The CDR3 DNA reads TGTGCCAGCAGCCACCCCCATGGGTCCTACGAGCAGTACTTC. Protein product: CASSHPHGSYEQYF.

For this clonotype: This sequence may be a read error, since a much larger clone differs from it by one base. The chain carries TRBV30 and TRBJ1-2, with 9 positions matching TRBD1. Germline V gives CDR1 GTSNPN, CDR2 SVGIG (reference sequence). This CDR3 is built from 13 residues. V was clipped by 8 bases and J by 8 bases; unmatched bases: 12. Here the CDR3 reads CAGGAGTGYGYTF. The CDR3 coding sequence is TGTGCCGGGGGGGCCGGGACAGGGTACGGCTACACCTTC.

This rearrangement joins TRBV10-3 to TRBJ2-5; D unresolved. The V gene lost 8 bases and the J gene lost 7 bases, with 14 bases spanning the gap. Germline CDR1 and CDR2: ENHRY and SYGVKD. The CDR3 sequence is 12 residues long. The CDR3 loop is CAIGEAKGTQYF. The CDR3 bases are TGTGCCATCGGGGAAGCAAAGGGGACCCAGTACTTC.

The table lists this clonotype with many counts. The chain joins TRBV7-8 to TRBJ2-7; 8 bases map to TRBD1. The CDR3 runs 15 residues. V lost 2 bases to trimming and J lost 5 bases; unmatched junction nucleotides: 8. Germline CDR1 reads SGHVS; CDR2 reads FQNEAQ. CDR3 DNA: TGTGCCAGCAGCTTAAATTTCCAGGGGGCCAACGAGCAGTACTTC. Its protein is CASSLNFQGANEQYF.

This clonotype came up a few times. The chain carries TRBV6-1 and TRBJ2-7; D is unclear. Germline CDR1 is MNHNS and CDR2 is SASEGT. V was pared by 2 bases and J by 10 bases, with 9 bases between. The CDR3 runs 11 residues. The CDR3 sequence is CASSESGEQYF. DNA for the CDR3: TGTGCCAGCAGTGAAAGTGGAGAACAGTACTTC.

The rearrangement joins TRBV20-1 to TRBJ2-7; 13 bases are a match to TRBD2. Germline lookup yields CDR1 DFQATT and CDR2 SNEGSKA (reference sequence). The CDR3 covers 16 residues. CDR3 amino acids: CSPLTSGGPGYNEQYF. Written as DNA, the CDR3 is TGCAGCCCCCTGACTAGCGGGGGGCCGGGTTACAATGAGCAGTACTTC.

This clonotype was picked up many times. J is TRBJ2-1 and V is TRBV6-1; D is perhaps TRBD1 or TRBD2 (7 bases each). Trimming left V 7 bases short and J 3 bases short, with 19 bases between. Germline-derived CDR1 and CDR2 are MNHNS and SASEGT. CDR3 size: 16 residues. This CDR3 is CASTLQGGTRYNEQFF. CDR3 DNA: TGTGCCAGCACCCTCCAGGGGGGGACACGCTACAATGAGCAGTTCTTC.

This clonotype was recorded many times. The CDR3 spells CSVDQGFAEQYF. DNA of the CDR3: TGCAGCGTTGATCAGGGGTTCGCCGAGCAGTACTTC. The V gene is TRBV29-1, the J gene TRBJ2-7, with TRBD1 as a possible D gene (6 bases). Germline V gene data show CDR1 as SQVTM and CDR2 as ANQGSEA. Trimming pared 3 bases from V and 6 bases from J, leaving 12 bases between. This CDR3 spans 12 amino acids.

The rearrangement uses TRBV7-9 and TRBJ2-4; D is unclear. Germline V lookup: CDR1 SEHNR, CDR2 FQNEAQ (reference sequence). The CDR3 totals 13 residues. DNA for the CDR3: TGTACCACCACGCAAGGGGCCAAAAACATTCAGTACTTC. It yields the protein CTTTQGAKNIQYF.

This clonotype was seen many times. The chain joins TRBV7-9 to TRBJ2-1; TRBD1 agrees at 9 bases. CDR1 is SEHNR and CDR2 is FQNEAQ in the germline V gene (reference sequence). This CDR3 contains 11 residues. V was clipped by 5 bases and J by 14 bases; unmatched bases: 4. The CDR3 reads CASSAGQGKFF. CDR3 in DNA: TGTGCCAGCAGCGCGGGACAGGGAAAGTTCTTC.

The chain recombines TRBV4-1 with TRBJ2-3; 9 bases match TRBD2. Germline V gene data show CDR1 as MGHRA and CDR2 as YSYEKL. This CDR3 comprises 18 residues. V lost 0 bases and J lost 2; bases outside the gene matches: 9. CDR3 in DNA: TGCGCCAGCAGCCAAGATCAGCAGCGGGGGGAATCCACAGATACGCAGTATTTT. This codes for CASSQDQQRGESTDTQYF.

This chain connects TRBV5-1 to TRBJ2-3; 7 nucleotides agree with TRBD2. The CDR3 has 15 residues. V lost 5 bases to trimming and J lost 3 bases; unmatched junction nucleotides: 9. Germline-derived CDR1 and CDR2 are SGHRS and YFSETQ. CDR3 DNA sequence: TGCGCCAGCAGGCGTGGCGGGAGAGGGACAGATACGCAGTATTTT. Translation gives CASRRGGRGTDTQYF.

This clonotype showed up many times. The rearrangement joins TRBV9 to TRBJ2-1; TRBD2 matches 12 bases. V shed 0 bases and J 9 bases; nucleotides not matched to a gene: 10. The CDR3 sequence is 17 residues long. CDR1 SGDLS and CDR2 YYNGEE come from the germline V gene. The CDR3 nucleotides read TGTGCCAGCAGCGTAGTGGCTAGCGGGGGGGCGAAGCTTGAGCAGTTCTTC. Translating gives CASSVVASGGAKLEQFF.

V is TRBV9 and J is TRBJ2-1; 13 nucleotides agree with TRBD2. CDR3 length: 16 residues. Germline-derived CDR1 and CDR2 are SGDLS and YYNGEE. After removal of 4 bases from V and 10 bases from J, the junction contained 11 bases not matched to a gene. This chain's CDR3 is CASSSRTSGGSGEQFF. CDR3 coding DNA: TGTGCCAGCAGCTCACGGACTAGCGGGGGATCGGGGGAGCAGTTCTTC. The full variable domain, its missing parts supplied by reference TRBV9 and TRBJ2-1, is DSGVTQTPKHLITATGQRVTLRCSPRSGDLSVYWYQQSLDQGLQFLIQYYNGEERAKGNILERFSAQQFPDLHSELNLSSLELGDSALYFCASSSRTSGGSGEQFFGPGTRLTVL.